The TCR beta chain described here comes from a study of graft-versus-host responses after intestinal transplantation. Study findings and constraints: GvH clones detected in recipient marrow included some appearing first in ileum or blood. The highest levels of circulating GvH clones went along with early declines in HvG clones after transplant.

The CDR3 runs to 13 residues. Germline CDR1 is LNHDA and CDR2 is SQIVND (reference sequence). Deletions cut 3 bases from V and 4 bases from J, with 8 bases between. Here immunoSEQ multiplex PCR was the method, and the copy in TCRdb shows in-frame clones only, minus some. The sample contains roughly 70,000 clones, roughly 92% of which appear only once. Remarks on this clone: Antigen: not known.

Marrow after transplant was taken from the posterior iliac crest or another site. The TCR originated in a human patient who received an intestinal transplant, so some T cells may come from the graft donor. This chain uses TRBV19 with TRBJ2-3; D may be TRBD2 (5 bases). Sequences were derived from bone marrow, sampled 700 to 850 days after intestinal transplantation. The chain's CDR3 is CASSIGVSDTQYF. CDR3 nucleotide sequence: TGTGCCAGTAGTATCGGGGTGTCAGATACGCAGTATTTT.